This entry features one TCR beta chain sequence. This sample is drawn from a study of shared clonotypes between healthy human individuals. Trimming removed 5 bases at V and 2 bases at J, with 18 bases between. The CDR3 is made up of 15 amino acids. Germline loops: CDR1 SQVTM, CDR2 ANQGSEA. Profiling relied on immunoSEQ multiplex PCR, and the TCRdb table lists in-frame clones only, not all of them. This table holds over a million clones, around 97% found once. The sample taken for sequencing was naive CD4+ T cells sorted from blood. Subset meaning: CD45RA+ positively selected. The receptor comes from a man aged 30 to 45 in good health. The V gene is TRBV29-1, the J gene TRBJ2-5; D gene unclear. The CDR3 reads CSVSPHGLNQETQYF. The CDR3, as DNA: TGCAGCGTTTCCCCCCACGGGTTGAATCAAGAGACCCAGTACTTC.